Following are 32 T cell receptor beta chains from one sample sequenced in a study of blood T cell repertoires in COVID-19. Measured with immunoSEQ multiplex PCR; TCRdb has only the in-frame clones, and not every one. The data contain about 260,000 clones, approximately 82% of them singletons. Sequences were obtained from peripheral blood. The origin of the receptors is a woman of 80 years or more with acute or convalescent COVID-19.

This clone was picked up one time. The chain employs TRBV6-2 or TRBV6-3 and TRBJ1-2; D may be TRBD1 (5 bases). The V gene's germline CDR1 is MNHEY and CDR2 SVGEGT. The length of the CDR3 is 12 residues. Trimming pared 5 bases from V and 8 bases from J, leaving 12 bases between. The CDR3 nucleotides read TGTGCCAGCAGTCCCAGGGTACGAGGCTACACCTTC. It encodes CASSPRVRGYTF.

The rearrangement uses TRBV3-1 (or the pseudogene TRBV3-2) and TRBJ2-1; perhaps TRBD1 as D (5 bases). The CDR3 contains 14 residues. CDR1 and CDR2 from the germline V gene are LGHDT and YNNKEL (reference sequence). Trimming took off 2 bases at V and 6 bases at J, with 11 bases between the two ends. The CDR3 is CASSQQGPGNEQFF. The CDR3 nucleotides read TGTGCCAGCAGCCAACAGGGTCCGGGCAATGAGCAGTTCTTC.

The gene calls are TRBV5-8 and TRBJ2-3; TRBD1 is a possible D gene (6 bases). Trimming pared 5 bases from V and 3 bases from J, leaving 10 bases between. Germline assignment: CDR1 SGHTS and CDR2 YDEGEE. CDR3 length: 13 residues. The CDR3, as DNA: TGTGCCAGCAGTCTTAGGGGGACAGATACGCAGTATTTT. As protein: CASSLRGTDTQYF.

The chain carries TRBV6-5 and TRBJ2-2; tentatively, D is TRBD2 (5 bases). Deletions cut 6 bases from V and 4 bases from J, with 9 bases between. Looked up from germline, CDR1 is MNHEY and CDR2 is SVGAGI. This CDR3 region has 13 residues. CDR3 in DNA: TGTGCCAGCAGGCGGGTGGGCACCGGGGAGCTGTTTTTT. Translating it yields CASRRVGTGELFF.

CDR3 region: CASRPIAGGLQYF. For the CDR3, the DNA is TGTGCCAGCAGACCCATAGCGGGAGGGTTGCAGTACTTC. The chain links TRBV5-4 to TRBJ2-7; 11 bases line up with TRBD2. Germline loops: CDR1 SGHNT, CDR2 YYREEE (reference sequence). There are 13 residues in the CDR3. After removal of 5 bases from V and 9 bases from J, the junction contained 7 bases not matched to a gene.

This clone came up once. The sample contains more than one DNA sequence encoding this CDR3. J is TRBJ2-2 and V is TRBV5-1; D gene unclear. The V gene's germline CDR1 is SGHRS and CDR2 YFSETQ. Trimming took 0 bases from V and 1 from J, leaving 4 bases between them. The CDR3 loop spans 14 amino acids. CDR3 residues: CASSLAGNTGELFF. Here the CDR3 DNA reads TGCGCCAGCAGCTTGGCCGGGAACACCGGGGAGCTGTTTTTT. Full variable domain (remainder filled in from reference TRBV5-1 and TRBJ2-2): KAGVTQTPRYLIKTRGQQVTLSCSPISGHRSVSWYQQTPGQGLQFLFEYFSETQRNKGNFPGRFSGRQFSNSRSEMNVSTLELGDSALYLCASSLAGNTGELFFGEGSRLTVL.

This rearrangement joins TRBV7-9 to TRBJ2-5; maybe TRBD2 (7 bases). CDR1 and CDR2 from the germline V gene are SEHNR and FQNEAQ (reference sequence). The CDR3 has 14 residues. With 3 bases removed from V and 5 bases from J, the gap between germline ends came to 13 bases. In nucleotides, the CDR3 is TGTGCCAGCAGCTTCTACAGGGAGGGTGAGACCCAGTACTTC. The encoded protein is CASSFYREGETQYF.

The chain links TRBV5-1 to TRBJ2-1, with 12 bases that match TRBD2. Per the germline V gene, CDR1 is SGHRS and CDR2 is YFSETQ. Trimming removed 4 bases from V and 6 bases from J; junction bases left unmatched: 17. The CDR3 sequence is 19 residues long. CDR3 residues: CASSPTLAGGGRNGNEQFF. DNA of the CDR3: TGCGCCAGCAGCCCCACCCTAGCGGGAGGGGGAAGGAATGGCAATGAGCAGTTCTTC.

The chain carries TRBV6-1 and TRBJ1-5; D ambiguous. The ends were cut back, 1 base at V and 7 bases at J, with 14 bases in the middle. Germline loops: CDR1 MNHNS, CDR2 SASEGT. This CDR3 contains 15 residues. The CDR3 reads CASSEGVSGRQPQHF. CDR3 coding DNA: TGTGCCAGCAGTGAAGGGGTTTCGGGTCGACAGCCCCAGCATTTT.

The chain has TRBV7-2 and TRBJ1-5; 9 nucleotides align to TRBD1. V lost 5 bases to trimming and J lost 11 bases; unmatched junction nucleotides: 7. The CDR3 length is 13 residues. Germline values: CDR1 SGHTA, CDR2 FQGNSA. The chain's CDR3 is CASSPRTGEAQHF. The CDR3 DNA sequence: TGTGCCAGCAGCCCCCGGACAGGGGAAGCCCAGCATTTT.

This chain joins TRBV19 and TRBJ1-1, with 10 positions matching TRBD1. With V trimmed by 5 bases and J by 3 bases, 3 bases remained unmatched. Germline V gene sequence: CDR1 LNHDA, CDR2 SQIVND (reference sequence). This CDR3 comprises 14 residues. Here the CDR3 DNA reads TGTGCCAGTAGTGGACAGGGGGTGGACACTGAAGCTTTCTTT. This sequence encodes CASSGQGVDTEAFF.

The chain has TRBV5-5 and TRBJ2-3; perhaps TRBD2 as D (6 bases). Trimming left V 4 bases short and J 7 bases short, with 13 bases between. The CDR3 sequence is 13 residues long. The germline V gene has CDR1 SGHKS and CDR2 YYEKEE (reference sequence). CDR3 loop: CASSGGDGYTQYF. The CDR3 DNA reads as TGTGCCAGCAGCGGCGGGGACGGGTATACGCAGTATTTT.

CDR3 sequence: CASSSLGVTEAFF. CDR3 DNA sequence: TGTGCCAGCAGCTCCCTCGGGGTCACTGAAGCTTTCTTT. The V and J genes are TRBV11-1 and TRBJ1-1; D not certain. The CDR3 extends over 13 amino acids. Per germline, CDR1 SGHAT and CDR2 FQDESV (reference sequence). V dropped 4 bases and J dropped 4 bases, with 10 bases sitting between them.

The chain carries TRBV24-1 and TRBJ1-2; D not certain. V shed 6 bases and J shed 1 base, with 11 bases lying between them. Germline loops: CDR1 KGHDR, CDR2 SFDVKD. The CDR3 contains 14 residues. CDR3 region: CATSKNTVNYGYTF. The CDR3 DNA reads TGTGCCACCAGTAAAAACACAGTTAACTATGGCTACACCTTC.

The table lists this clone with a few counts. The chain carries TRBV9 and TRBJ1-4; 8 positions agree with TRBD1. Germline V gene lookup returns CDR1 SGDLS and CDR2 YYNGEE. V was clipped by 0 bases and J by 5 bases; unmatched bases: 9. The CDR3 sequence is 17 residues long. This CDR3 reads CASSVAPGQGGNEKLFF. Here the CDR3 DNA reads TGTGCCAGCAGCGTAGCCCCAGGACAGGGTGGGAATGAAAAACTGTTTTTT.

This clone was observed a handful of times. For the CDR3, the DNA is TGTGCCAGCAGCTTAGGGTCCAGGGGGGCGGAAAAACTGTTTTTT. This translates into CASSLGSRGAEKLFF. This chain links TRBV7-8 with TRBJ1-4, with 7 bases identical to TRBD1. Germline V CDR1 and CDR2: SGHVS, FQNEAQ. The CDR3 is made up of 15 amino acids. V lost 1 base and J lost 8; bases outside the gene matches: 7.

The chain recombines TRBV27 with TRBJ1-2; D is uncertain. Trimming left V 6 bases short and J 2 bases short, with 16 bases between. Germline V gene lookup returns CDR1 MNHEY and CDR2 SMNVEV (reference sequence). The CDR3 sequence is 15 residues long. The CDR3 loop reads CASSPRRAGNYGYTF. DNA of the CDR3: TGTGCCAGCAGCCCTCGGAGGGCTGGGAACTATGGCTACACCTTC.

The chain links TRBV6-5 to TRBJ1-1; D is uncertain. The germline gives CDR1 MNHEY, CDR2 SVGAGI. This CDR3 spans 13 amino acids. Trimming left V 8 bases short and J 0 bases short, with 10 bases between. The CDR3 here is CASFRGVNTEAFF. Here the CDR3 DNA reads TGTGCCAGCTTCCGGGGAGTGAACACTGAAGCTTTCTTT.

V usage is TRBV11-3 and J usage is TRBJ2-1; TRBD1 aligns across 10 bases. After removal of 5 bases from V and 0 bases from J, the junction contained 7 bases not matched to a gene. The V gene's germline CDR1 is SGHNT and CDR2 YENEEA. The CDR3 loop spans 17 amino acids. The CDR3 here is CASSPGTGVGSYNEQFF. CDR3 DNA sequence: TGTGCCAGCAGCCCAGGGACAGGGGTTGGCTCCTACAATGAGCAGTTCTTC. The full variable domain, completed using reference TRBV11-3 and TRBJ2-1, is EAGVVQSPRYKIIEKKQPVAFWCNPISGHNTLYWYLQNLGQGPELLIRYENEEAVDDSQLPKDRFSAERLKGVDSTLKIQPAELGDSAVYLCASSPGTGVGSYNEQFFGPGTRLTVL.

The CDR3 nucleotides are TGTGCCAGCTCACCAGTGGGGGTTGGGGGAGGGAATGATGAAAAACTGTTTTTT. Translation gives CASSPVGVGGGNDEKLFF. The chain is built from TRBV18 and TRBJ1-4; maybe TRBD1 (5 bases). The CDR3 loop spans 18 amino acids. Germline-derived CDR1 and CDR2 are KGHSH and LQKENI. Trimming cost V 2 bases and J 6 bases, with 22 bases left between them.

This chain connects TRBV9 to TRBJ2-1; 8 bases agree with TRBD2. V dropped 3 bases and J dropped 0; count of bases not matched to a gene: 11. Germline assignment: CDR1 SGDLS and CDR2 YYNGEE. This CDR3 has 18 amino acids. The CDR3: CASSGPSGYLSSYNEQFF. Written as DNA, the CDR3 is TGTGCCAGCAGCGGACCTAGCGGGTATCTGAGCTCCTACAATGAGCAGTTCTTC.

V gene TRBV6-5 combines with J gene TRBJ1-3; maybe TRBD1 (6 bases). The CDR3 is 15 residues long. Trimming removed 6 bases from V and 0 bases from J, with 12 bases in between. Germline V gene lookup returns CDR1 MNHEY and CDR2 SVGAGI. CDR3 in DNA: TGTGCCAGCAGAACAGGGCCCCGCTCTGGAAACACCATATATTTT. This gives the protein CASRTGPRSGNTIYF.

The chain employs TRBV29-1 and TRBJ2-7; 7 nucleotides line up with TRBD1. From germline, CDR1 is SQVTM and CDR2 ANQGSEA. With V trimmed by 4 bases and J by 0 bases, 9 bases remained unmatched. This CDR3 region has 15 residues. This chain's CDR3 is CSVGSGGIGSYEQYF. In DNA, the CDR3 is TGCAGCGTTGGATCAGGGGGAATAGGCTCCTACGAGCAGTACTTC.

The CDR3 protein is CASRSGGSTDTQYF. The CDR3 coding sequence is TGTGCCAGCAGATCGGGGGGGAGCACAGATACGCAGTATTTT. The gene calls are TRBV3-1 (or the pseudogene TRBV3-2) and TRBJ2-3; 8 bases are a match to TRBD2. This CDR3 has 14 residues. Germline CDR1 is LGHDT and CDR2 is YNNKEL (reference sequence). V was pared by 6 bases and J by 0 bases, with 2 bases of the junction left unmatched.

The chain carries TRBV2 and TRBJ2-7; 7 nucleotides line up with TRBD1. Trimming removed 6 bases from V and 1 base from J; junction bases left unmatched: 6. The CDR3 length is 14 residues. Germline V gene data show CDR1 as SNHLY and CDR2 as FYNNEI. CDR3 bases: TGTGCCAGCAGGGTCATGGACAGGTCCTACGAGCAGTACTTC. It specifies CASRVMDRSYEQYF. The full variable domain, in which reference TRBV2 and TRBJ2-7 provide the parts outside the CDR3, is EPEVTQTPSHQVTQMGQEVILRCVPISNHLYFYWYRQILGQKVEFLVSFYNNEISEKSEIFDDQFSVERPDGSNFTLKIRSTKLEDSAMYFCASRVMDRSYEQYFGPGTRLTVT.

This clone appeared a single time. Other nucleotide sequences in the sample specify the same CDR3. The rearrangement joins TRBV7-2 to TRBJ1-1; D might be TRBD1 (6 bases). The germline V gene encodes CDR1 SGHTA and CDR2 FQGNSA. V was pared by 2 bases and J by 1 base, with 11 bases between. CDR3 length: 15 residues. The chain's CDR3 is CASSLLGQGNTEAFF. The CDR3 DNA reads TGTGCCAGCAGCTTACTGGGACAAGGGAACACTGAAGCTTTCTTT.

This clone was counted only a few times. J is TRBJ1-2 and V is TRBV19; 9 positions match TRBD1. The germline V gene encodes CDR1 LNHDA and CDR2 SQIVND (reference sequence). This CDR3 has 15 residues. The trim removed 5 bases at V and 8 bases at J, leaving 12 bases unmatched. For the CDR3, the DNA is TGTGCCAGTAGTGCCACAGGGGGCCACCTATTCGGCTACACCTTC. Translation: CASSATGGHLFGYTF.

The CDR3 nucleotides are TGTGCCAGCCGGCGGGGTGGCGCAGATACGCAGTATTTT. Protein sequence: CASRRGGADTQYF. The rearrangement uses TRBV2 and TRBJ2-3; D perhaps matches TRBD2 (6 bases). The CDR3 runs 13 residues. V gave up 8 bases and J gave up 4 bases, with 13 bases separating them. Germline CDR1 and CDR2: SNHLY and FYNNEI.

The gene calls are TRBV5-8 and TRBJ2-2; tentative D call: TRBD2 (5 bases). The CDR3 contains 14 residues. The germline V gene has CDR1 SGHTS and CDR2 YDEGEE. The V and J ends lost 6 bases and 4 bases respectively, with 13 bases between them. This CDR3 reads CASNRLRGTGELFF. The CDR3 nucleotides read TGTGCCAGCAATCGGCTACGGGGCACCGGGGAGCTGTTTTTT. Full variable domain (rest looked up from reference TRBV5-8 and TRBJ2-2): EAGVTQSPTHLIKTRGQQATLRCSPISGHTSVYWYQQALGLGLQFLLWYDEGEERNRGNFPPRFSGRQFPNYSSELNVNALELEDSALYLCASNRLRGTGELFFGEGSRLTVL.

The genes are TRBV18 and TRBJ1-3; 9 bases map to TRBD1. Germline V lookup: CDR1 KGHSH, CDR2 LQKENI. The CDR3 is 23 amino acids. V lost 1 base, J lost 2 bases, and 24 bases stayed unmatched. The DNA of the CDR3 is TGTGCCAGCTCACCACACCCCCCCAATCCGGGACAGGGTACCCCACGGACTGGAAACACCATATATTTT. It yields the protein CASSPHPPNPGQGTPRTGNTIYF.

The chain joins TRBV5-6 to TRBJ1-6; 7 bases align to TRBD1. The junction had 3 bases not matched to a gene; V was cut back by 0 bases and J by 0 bases. This CDR3 has 17 amino acids. Germline V CDR1 and CDR2: SGHDT, YYEEEE. The CDR3 region is CASSLARGSSYNSPLHF. In nucleotides, the CDR3 is TGTGCCAGCAGCTTGGCCAGGGGGAGCTCCTATAATTCACCCCTCCACTTT.

The chain carries TRBV11-2 and TRBJ1-6, with a tentative D call TRBD1 (5 bases). The V and J ends lost 2 bases and 3 bases respectively, with 8 bases between them. The length of the CDR3 is 15 residues. Per germline, CDR1 SGHAT and CDR2 FQNNGV. The CDR3 DNA sequence: TGTGCCAGCAGCTTACAACAGGACTATAATTCACCCCTCCACTTT. Its protein is CASSLQQDYNSPLHF.